These 21 T cell receptor beta chains share one sample of origin, sequenced in a study of CD8 T cells in ankylosing spondylitis. Study conclusions and caveats: What appeared characteristic of ankylosing spondylitis blood was a TCR beta motif of about eight highly homologous variants.

In TCRdb, the 5' RACE reads were re-called with MiXCR into one record per CDR3 protein. Of 750,000 to 850,000 distinct CDR3 sequences in the sample, about 11% are singletons; the top ten hold more than 0.5%. No antigen has been assigned to these receptors. The material sequenced was blood, either unsorted or a sorted T cell fraction (not recorded which). These receptors all stem from a male donor with ankylosing spondylitis.

The chain carries TRBV6-2 or TRBV6-3 and TRBJ1-5; D unclear. Trimming cost V 0 bases and J 1 base, with 7 bases left between them. Germline CDR1 and CDR2: MNHEY and SVGEGT. This CDR3 is built from 15 residues. This chain's CDR3 is CASSYSRHSNQPQHF. The CDR3 nucleotides are TGTGCCAGCAGTTACTCGAGGCACAGCAATCAGCCCCAGCATTTT.

The chain couples TRBV28 to TRBJ2-1, with TRBD1 matching 9 bases. CDR3 length: 16 residues. Germline V lookup: CDR1 MDHEN, CDR2 SYDVKM. Trimming cost V 8 bases and J 7 bases; bases outside gene matches: 15. CDR3 loop: CASPLRGDRVINEQFF. CDR3 nucleotides: TGTGCCAGCCCCTTACGAGGGGACAGGGTAATAAATGAGCAGTTCTTC.

The chain uses TRBV20-1 and TRBJ1-2, with D perhaps matching TRBD1 (5 bases). With 6 bases removed from V and 6 bases from J, the gap between germline ends came to 17 bases. Germline V gene data show CDR1 as DFQATT and CDR2 as SNEGSKA (reference sequence). This CDR3 has 13 residues. The CDR3 is CSAIEGTGDGYTF. The CDR3 DNA reads TGCAGTGCGATTGAGGGGACTGGGGATGGCTACACCTTC.

This clonotype was found a few times. The genes are TRBV7-6 and TRBJ2-7; TRBD2 might be the D (6 bases). Trimming shortened V by 4 bases and J by 3 bases, and 13 bases separated the two germline ends. The CDR3 covers 14 residues. CDR1 is SGHVS and CDR2 is FNYEAQ in the germline V gene. DNA of the CDR3: TGTGCCAGCAGCTCCGGACTAAAAAGCTACGAGCAGTACTTC. Translating gives CASSSGLKSYEQYF.

The chain is built from TRBV6-5 and TRBJ2-5; TRBD1 is a possible D gene (5 bases). Trimming took 1 base from V and 2 from J, leaving 11 bases between them. Germline V lookup: CDR1 MNHEY, CDR2 SVGAGI. The CDR3 covers 15 residues. The CDR3 reads CASSYLGAIQETQYF. The CDR3 DNA sequence: TGTGCCAGCAGTTACTTAGGGGCTATTCAAGAGACCCAGTACTTC.

This clonotype was seen more than once but under ten times. The chain links TRBV7-2 to TRBJ2-7; the D is unclear. Per the germline V gene, CDR1 is SGHTA and CDR2 is FQGNSA. The V end was cut by 2 bases, the J end by 9 bases, with 23 bases between. CDR3 length: 16 amino acids. CDR3 residues: CASSLSIRSANAMQYF. The CDR3 bases are TGTGCCAGCAGCTTATCAATCCGCAGTGCCAATGCGATGCAGTACTTC.

This clonotype came up a few times. The J gene is TRBJ2-1, the V gene TRBV20-1; tentatively, D is TRBD2 (6 bases). The CDR3 has 12 amino acids. The germline V gene has CDR1 DFQATT and CDR2 SNEGSKA (reference sequence). Trimming took 5 bases from V and 10 from J, leaving 15 bases between them. The CDR3 loop is CSASTSYGEQFF. The CDR3 DNA is TGCAGTGCTTCCACTAGCTATGGCGAGCAGTTCTTC.

The chain combines TRBV10-3 with TRBJ2-1; D may be TRBD2 (6 bases). The germline CDR1 and CDR2 sequences are ENHRY and SYGVKD. Trimming pared 6 bases from V and 5 bases from J, leaving 17 bases between. This CDR3 spans 15 amino acids. The CDR3 region has the DNA TGTGCCATCAGCCCGATGGGGGGACCTAACAATGAGCAGTTCTTC. This codes for CAISPMGGPNNEQFF.

This chain connects TRBV28 to TRBJ2-4; D gene ambiguous. Looked up from germline, CDR1 is MDHEN and CDR2 is SYDVKM. The CDR3 is made up of 14 amino acids. The V and J ends lost 1 base and 6 bases respectively, with 10 bases between them. In DNA form, the CDR3 reads TGTGCCAGCAGTTTATCAGCCAGTCTAAACATTCAGTACTTC. Protein: CASSLSASLNIQYF.

This clonotype was counted only a few times. This chain connects TRBV4-1 to TRBJ2-7; D is possibly TRBD1 (5 bases). The V end was cut by 2 bases, the J end by 2 bases, with 10 bases between. CDR1 MGHRA and CDR2 YSYEKL come from the germline V gene. This CDR3 region has 14 residues. The CDR3 DNA reads as TGCGCCAGCAGCCAATGGACAAGCACCTACGAGCAGTACTTC. As protein: CASSQWTSTYEQYF.

The chain recombines TRBV7-9 with TRBJ1-2, with 8 bases fitting TRBD1. Germline CDR1 SEHNR, CDR2 FQNEAQ (reference sequence). Unmatched junction bases numbered 10, after V lost 1 base and J lost 6 bases. This CDR3 region has 16 residues. CDR3: CASSLVPGQGKNGYTF. CDR3 nucleotide sequence: TGTGCCAGCAGCTTAGTCCCTGGACAGGGAAAAAATGGCTACACCTTC.

This clonotype was picked up many times. This chain links TRBV20-1 with TRBJ1-5; 7 positions agree with TRBD1. J lost 2 bases, V lost 3 bases, and 4 bases had no gene match. This CDR3 is built from 14 residues. Germline V gene data show CDR1 as DFQATT and CDR2 as SNEGSKA (reference sequence). CDR3: CSARAGGGNQPQHF. The CDR3 DNA is TGCAGTGCTAGGGCAGGGGGGGGCAATCAGCCCCAGCATTTT.

Many counts were recorded for this clonotype. V gene TRBV6-5 combines with J gene TRBJ1-5; D is unresolved. Deletions cut 0 bases from V and 2 bases from J, with 11 bases between. CDR3 length: 16 amino acids. The germline gives CDR1 MNHEY, CDR2 SVGAGI. CDR3 sequence reads: CASSYSGAGGNQPQHF. The CDR3 DNA reads as TGTGCCAGCAGTTACTCCGGCGCGGGAGGCAATCAGCCCCAGCATTTT.

The rearrangement joins TRBV3-1 to TRBJ2-7; either TRBD1 or TRBD2 may supply D (5 bases each). This CDR3 is 15 amino acids long. V was cut by 0 bases and J by 2 bases, with 11 bases left in between. Germline V gives CDR1 LGHDT, CDR2 YNNKEL (reference sequence). The CDR3 coding sequence is TGTGCCAGCAGCCAAGAAGGGACCGGGCCCTACGAGCAGTACTTC. Its translation: CASSQEGTGPYEQYF.

This clonotype was seen a few times. The V and J genes are TRBV28 and TRBJ2-7, with 7 bases identical to TRBD2. The germline gives CDR1 MDHEN, CDR2 SYDVKM. J gave up 6 bases and V 5 bases, and 1 base lay outside the gene matches. This CDR3 spans 11 amino acids. Here the CDR3 DNA reads TGTGCCAGCAGTGGGGAGGGCGAGCAGTACTTC. Its translation is CASSGEGEQYF.

Ten or more counts support this clonotype. CDR3 loop: CASSRYNEAFF. Here the CDR3 DNA reads TGTGCCAGCAGTCGGTATAATGAAGCTTTCTTT. J is TRBJ1-1 and V is TRBV28; no clear D gene. CDR3 length: 11 residues. Germline V CDR1 and CDR2: MDHEN, SYDVKM. Deletions cut 5 bases from V and 7 bases from J, with 8 bases between.

This clonotype was counted between two and nine times. The gene calls are TRBV7-2 and TRBJ1-2; TRBD1 agrees at 11 bases. The CDR3 extends over 15 amino acids. CDR1 is SGHTA and CDR2 is FQGNSA in the germline V gene. J lost 5 bases, V lost 3 bases, and 5 bases had no gene match. Here the CDR3 DNA reads TGTGCCAGCAGCTTCCTGGACAGGGGGCAATATGGCTACACCTTC. It encodes CASSFLDRGQYGYTF.

This clonotype was observed a handful of times. The V gene is TRBV20-1, the J gene TRBJ1-2; 8 bases map to TRBD1. The V gene end was trimmed by 5 bases and the J gene end by 7 bases; junction bases not matched to a gene: 9. Germline loops: CDR1 DFQATT, CDR2 SNEGSKA (reference sequence). The CDR3 runs to 13 residues. CDR3 in DNA: TGCAGTGCTTCCAGGGGGCGCATCAGTGGCTACACCTTC. It is translated as CSASRGRISGYTF.

This clonotype was seen more than once but under ten times. The rearrangement links TRBV4-3 to TRBJ2-1, with 14 bases aligning to TRBD2. Losses at the gene ends were 3 bases for V and 2 bases for J; bases not matched to a gene: 3. The CDR3 runs to 17 residues. CDR1 and CDR2 from the germline V gene are LGHNA and YSLEER. CDR3 loop: CASSQGLAGVAYNEQFF. The CDR3 region has the DNA TGCGCCAGCAGCCAGGGACTAGCGGGAGTCGCCTACAATGAGCAGTTCTTC.

This rearrangement joins TRBV5-1 to TRBJ2-1; TRBD2 is a possible D gene (6 bases). CDR3 length: 16 residues. V was pared by 6 bases and J by 0 bases, with 16 bases between. Per germline, CDR1 SGHRS and CDR2 YFSETQ. CDR3 sequence (DNA): TGCGCCAGCACAGGGATGGCGGGGAGCTCCTACAATGAGCAGTTCTTC. This gives the protein CASTGMAGSSYNEQFF.

The chain employs TRBV6-2 or TRBV6-3 and TRBJ1-5; weak D call: TRBD1 (6 bases). The CDR3 sequence is 14 residues long. V lost 8 bases and J lost 3, with 14 bases in between. The V gene's germline CDR1 is MNHEY and CDR2 SVGEGT. The CDR3 coding sequence is TGTGCCAGCTCGGAGGGGGGGACCAATCAGCCCCAGCATTTT. The encoded protein is CASSEGGTNQPQHF.